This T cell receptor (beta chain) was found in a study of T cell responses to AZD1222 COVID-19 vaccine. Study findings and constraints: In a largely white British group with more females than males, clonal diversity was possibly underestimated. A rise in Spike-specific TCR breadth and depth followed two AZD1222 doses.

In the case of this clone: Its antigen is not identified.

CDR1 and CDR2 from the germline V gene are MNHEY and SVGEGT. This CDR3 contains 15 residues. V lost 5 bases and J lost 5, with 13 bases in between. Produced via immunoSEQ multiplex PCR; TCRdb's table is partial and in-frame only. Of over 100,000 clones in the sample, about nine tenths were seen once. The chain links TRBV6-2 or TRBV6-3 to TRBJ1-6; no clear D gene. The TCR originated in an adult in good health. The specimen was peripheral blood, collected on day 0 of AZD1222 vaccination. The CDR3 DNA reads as TGTGCCAGCAGTACCTCCCGGAGTGATAATTCACCCCTCCACTTT. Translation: CASSTSRSDNSPLHF.